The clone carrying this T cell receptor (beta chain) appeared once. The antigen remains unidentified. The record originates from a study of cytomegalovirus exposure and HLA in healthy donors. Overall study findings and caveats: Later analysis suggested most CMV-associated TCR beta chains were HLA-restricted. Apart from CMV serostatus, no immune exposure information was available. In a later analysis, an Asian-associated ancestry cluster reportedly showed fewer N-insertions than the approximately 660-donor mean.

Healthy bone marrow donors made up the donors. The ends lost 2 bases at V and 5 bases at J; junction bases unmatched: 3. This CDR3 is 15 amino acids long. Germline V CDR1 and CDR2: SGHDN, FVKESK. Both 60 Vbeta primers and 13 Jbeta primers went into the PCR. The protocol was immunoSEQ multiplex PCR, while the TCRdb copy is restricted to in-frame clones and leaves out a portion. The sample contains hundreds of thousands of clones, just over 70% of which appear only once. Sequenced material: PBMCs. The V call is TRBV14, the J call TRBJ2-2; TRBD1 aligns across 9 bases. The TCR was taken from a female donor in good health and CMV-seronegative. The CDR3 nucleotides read TGTGCCAGCAGCCAACGGACAGGGGATACCGGGGAGCTGTTTTTT. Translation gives CASSQRTGDTGELFF. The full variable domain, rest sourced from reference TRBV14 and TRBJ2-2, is EAGVTQFPSHSVIEKGQTVTLRCDPISGHDNLYWYRRVMGKEIKFLLHFVKESKQDESGMPNNRFLAERTGGTYSTLKVQPAELEDSGVYFCASSQRTGDTGELFFGEGSRLTVL.